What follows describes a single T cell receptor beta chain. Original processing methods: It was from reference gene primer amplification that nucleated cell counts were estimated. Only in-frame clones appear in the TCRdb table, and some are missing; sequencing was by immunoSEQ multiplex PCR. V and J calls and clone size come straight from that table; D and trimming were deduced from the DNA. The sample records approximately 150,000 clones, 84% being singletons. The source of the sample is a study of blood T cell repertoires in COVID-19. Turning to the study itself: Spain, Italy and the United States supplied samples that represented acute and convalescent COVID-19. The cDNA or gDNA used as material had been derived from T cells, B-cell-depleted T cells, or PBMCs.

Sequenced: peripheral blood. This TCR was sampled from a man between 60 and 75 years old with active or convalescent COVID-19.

CDR3 sequence: CASSRSVTEEAFF. The CDR3 coding sequence is TGTGCCAGCAGCCGGTCGGTGACAGAAGAAGCTTTCTTT. The V call is TRBV5-5, the J call TRBJ1-1, with D possibly TRBD1 on 5 matching bases. Trimming took 4 bases from V and 8 from J, leaving 15 bases between them. This CDR3 comprises 13 residues. Germline V gene data show CDR1 as SGHKS and CDR2 as YYEKEE (reference sequence).